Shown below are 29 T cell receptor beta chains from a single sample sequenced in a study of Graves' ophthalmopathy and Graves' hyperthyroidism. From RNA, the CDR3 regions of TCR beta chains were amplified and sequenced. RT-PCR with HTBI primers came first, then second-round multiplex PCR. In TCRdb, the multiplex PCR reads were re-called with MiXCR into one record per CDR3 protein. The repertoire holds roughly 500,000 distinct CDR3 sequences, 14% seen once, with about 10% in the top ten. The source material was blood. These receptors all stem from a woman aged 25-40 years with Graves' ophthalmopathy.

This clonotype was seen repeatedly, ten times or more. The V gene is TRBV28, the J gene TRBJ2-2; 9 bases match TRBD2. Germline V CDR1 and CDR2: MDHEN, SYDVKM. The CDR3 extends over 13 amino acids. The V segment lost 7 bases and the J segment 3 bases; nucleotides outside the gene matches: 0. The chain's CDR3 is CASIAGDTGELFF. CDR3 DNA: TGTGCCAGCATAGCGGGAGACACCGGGGAGCTGTTTTTT.

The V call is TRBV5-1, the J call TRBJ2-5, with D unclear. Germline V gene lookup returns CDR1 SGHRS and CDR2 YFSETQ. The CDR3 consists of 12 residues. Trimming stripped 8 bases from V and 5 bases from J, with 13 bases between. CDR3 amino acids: CASSVPSETQYF. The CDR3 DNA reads TGCGCCAGTTCGGTACCGTCTGAGACCCAGTACTTC.

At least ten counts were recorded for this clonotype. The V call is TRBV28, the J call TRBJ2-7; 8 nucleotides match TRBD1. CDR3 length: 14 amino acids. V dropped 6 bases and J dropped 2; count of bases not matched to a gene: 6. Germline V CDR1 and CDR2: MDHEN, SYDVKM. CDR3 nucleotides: TGTGCCAGCAGCCCAACAGGGGGAACCTACGAGCAGTACTTC. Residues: CASSPTGGTYEQYF.

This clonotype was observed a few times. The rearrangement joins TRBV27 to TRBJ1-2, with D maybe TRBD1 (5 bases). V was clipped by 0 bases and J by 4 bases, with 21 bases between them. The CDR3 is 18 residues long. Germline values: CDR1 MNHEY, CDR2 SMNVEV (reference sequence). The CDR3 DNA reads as TGTGCCAGCAGTTTATCGGCTCCCCGGGGGGGGGGTGGCTATGGCTACACCTTC. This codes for CASSLSAPRGGGGYGYTF.

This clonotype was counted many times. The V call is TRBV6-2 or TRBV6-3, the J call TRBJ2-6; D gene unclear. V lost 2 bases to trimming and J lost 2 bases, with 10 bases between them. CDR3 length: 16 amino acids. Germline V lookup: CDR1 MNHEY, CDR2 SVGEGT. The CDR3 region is CASSYGLQAGANVLTF. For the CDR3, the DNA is TGTGCCAGCAGTTACGGGCTCCAAGCTGGGGCCAACGTCCTGACTTTC.

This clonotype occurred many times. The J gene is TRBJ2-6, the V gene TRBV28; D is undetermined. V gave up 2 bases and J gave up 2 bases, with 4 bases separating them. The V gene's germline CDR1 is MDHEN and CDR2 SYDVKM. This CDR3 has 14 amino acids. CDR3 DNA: TGTGCCAGCAGTTTAAGGGCTGGGGCCAACGTCCTGACTTTC. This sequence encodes CASSLRAGANVLTF.

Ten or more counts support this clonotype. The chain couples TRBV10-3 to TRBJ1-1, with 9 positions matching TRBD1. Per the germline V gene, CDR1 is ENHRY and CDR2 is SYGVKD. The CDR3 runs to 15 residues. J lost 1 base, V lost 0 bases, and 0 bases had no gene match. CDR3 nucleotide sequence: TGTGCCATCAGTGAGTCGGGACAGGGGAACACTGAAGCTTTCTTT. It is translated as CAISESGQGNTEAFF.

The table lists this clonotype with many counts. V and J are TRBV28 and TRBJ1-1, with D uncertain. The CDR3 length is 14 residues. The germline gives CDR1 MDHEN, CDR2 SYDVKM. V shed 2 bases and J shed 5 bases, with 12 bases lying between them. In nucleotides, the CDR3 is TGTGCCAGCAGTTTACTTAACCCACGGACTGAAGCTTTCTTT. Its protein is CASSLLNPRTEAFF.

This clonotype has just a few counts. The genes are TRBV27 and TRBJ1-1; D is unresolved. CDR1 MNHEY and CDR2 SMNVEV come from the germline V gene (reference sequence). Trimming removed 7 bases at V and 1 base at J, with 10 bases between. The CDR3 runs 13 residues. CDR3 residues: CASMTAANTEAFF. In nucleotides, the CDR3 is TGTGCCAGCATGACGGCAGCGAACACTGAAGCTTTCTTT.

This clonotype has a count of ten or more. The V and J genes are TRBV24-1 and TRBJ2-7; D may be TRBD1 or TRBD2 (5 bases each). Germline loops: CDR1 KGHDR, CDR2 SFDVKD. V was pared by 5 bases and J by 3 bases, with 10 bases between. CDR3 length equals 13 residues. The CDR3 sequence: CATSAAGSYEQYF. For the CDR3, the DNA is TGTGCCACCAGTGCCGCAGGGAGCTACGAGCAGTACTTC.

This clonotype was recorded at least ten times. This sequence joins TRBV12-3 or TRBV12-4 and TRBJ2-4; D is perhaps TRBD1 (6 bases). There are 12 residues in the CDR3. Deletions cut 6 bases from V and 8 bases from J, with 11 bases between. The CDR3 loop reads CASSFPGDIQYF. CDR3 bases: TGTGCCAGCAGCTTTCCAGGGGACATTCAGTACTTC.

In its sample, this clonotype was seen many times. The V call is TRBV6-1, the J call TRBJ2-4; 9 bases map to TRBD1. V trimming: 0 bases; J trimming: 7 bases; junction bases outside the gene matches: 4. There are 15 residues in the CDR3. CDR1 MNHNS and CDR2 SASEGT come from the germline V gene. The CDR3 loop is CASSEAWTGANIQYF. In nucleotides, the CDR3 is TGTGCCAGCAGTGAAGCATGGACAGGGGCGAACATTCAGTACTTC.

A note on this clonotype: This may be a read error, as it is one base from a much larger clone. The CDR3 DNA sequence: TGCAGCGTCGAAACGGACGCCTGGGCGGGCGAGCAGTACTTC. Its translation: CSVETDAWAGEQYF. The genes are TRBV29-1 and TRBJ2-7, with D perhaps matching TRBD2 (5 bases). The germline V gene encodes CDR1 SQVTM and CDR2 ANQGSEA. CDR3 length equals 14 residues. V was shortened by 6 bases and J by 6 bases, with 21 bases between the two germline ends.

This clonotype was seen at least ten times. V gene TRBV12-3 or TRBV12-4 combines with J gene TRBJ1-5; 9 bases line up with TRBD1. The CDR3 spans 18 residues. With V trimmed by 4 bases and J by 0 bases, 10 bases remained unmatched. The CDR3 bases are TGTGCCAGCAGTTCCCCGGGACAGGGAATCTATAGCAATCAGCCCCAGCATTTT. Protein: CASSSPGQGIYSNQPQHF.

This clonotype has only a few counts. The CDR3, as DNA: TGTGCCAGTAGCCCAATAGGGCCTCGGGCCGCTCAGCCCCAGCATTTT. Protein: CASSPIGPRAAQPQHF. This chain uses TRBV19 with TRBJ1-5; no clear D gene. Germline V CDR1 and CDR2: LNHDA, SQIVND (reference sequence). The V end was cut by 6 bases, the J end by 6 bases, with 21 bases between. The CDR3 totals 16 residues.

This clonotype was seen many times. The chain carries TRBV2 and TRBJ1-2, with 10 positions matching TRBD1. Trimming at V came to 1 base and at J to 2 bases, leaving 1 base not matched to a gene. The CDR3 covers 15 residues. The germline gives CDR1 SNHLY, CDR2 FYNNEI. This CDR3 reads CASSEGGQGNYGYTF. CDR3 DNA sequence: TGTGCCAGCAGTGAAGGGGGACAGGGGAACTATGGCTACACCTTC.

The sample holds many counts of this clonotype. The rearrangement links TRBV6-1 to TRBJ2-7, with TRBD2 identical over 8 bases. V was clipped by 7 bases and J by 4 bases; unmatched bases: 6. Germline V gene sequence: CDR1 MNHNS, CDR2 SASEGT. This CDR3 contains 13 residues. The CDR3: CASMSLAGYEQYF. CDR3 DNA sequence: TGTGCCAGCATGTCGCTAGCGGGTTACGAGCAGTACTTC.

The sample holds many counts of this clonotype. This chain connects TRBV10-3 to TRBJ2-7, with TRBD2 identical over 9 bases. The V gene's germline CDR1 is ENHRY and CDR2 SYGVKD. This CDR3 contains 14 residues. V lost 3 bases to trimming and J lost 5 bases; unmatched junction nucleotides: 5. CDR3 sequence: CAISEAGGRDEQYF. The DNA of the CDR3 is TGTGCCATCAGTGAAGCGGGAGGACGCGACGAGCAGTACTTC.

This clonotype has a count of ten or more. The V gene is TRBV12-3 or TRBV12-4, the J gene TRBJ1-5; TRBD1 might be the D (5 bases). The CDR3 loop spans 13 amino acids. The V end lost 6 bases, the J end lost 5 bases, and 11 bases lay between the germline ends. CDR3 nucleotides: TGTGCCAGCAGATCTGACAGATATCAGCCCCAGCATTTT. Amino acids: CASRSDRYQPQHF.

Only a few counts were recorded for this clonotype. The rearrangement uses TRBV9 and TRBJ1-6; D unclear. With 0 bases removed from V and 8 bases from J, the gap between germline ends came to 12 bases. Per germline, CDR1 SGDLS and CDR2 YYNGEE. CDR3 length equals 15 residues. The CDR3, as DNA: TGTGCCAGCAGCGTAGATTACGGAACCTATTCACCCCTCCACTTT. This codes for CASSVDYGTYSPLHF.

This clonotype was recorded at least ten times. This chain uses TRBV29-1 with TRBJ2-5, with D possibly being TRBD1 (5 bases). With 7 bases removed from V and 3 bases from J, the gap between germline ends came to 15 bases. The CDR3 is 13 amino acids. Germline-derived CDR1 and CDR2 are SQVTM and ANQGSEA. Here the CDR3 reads CSASRGVKETQYF. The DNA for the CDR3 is TGCAGCGCTTCAAGGGGCGTGAAAGAGACCCAGTACTTC. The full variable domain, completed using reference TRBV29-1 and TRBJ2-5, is SAVISQKPSRDICQRGTSLTIQCQVDSQVTMMFWYRQQPGQSLTLIATANQGSEATYESGFVIDKFPISRPNLTFSTLTVSNMSPEDSSIYLCSASRGVKETQYFGPGTRLLVL.

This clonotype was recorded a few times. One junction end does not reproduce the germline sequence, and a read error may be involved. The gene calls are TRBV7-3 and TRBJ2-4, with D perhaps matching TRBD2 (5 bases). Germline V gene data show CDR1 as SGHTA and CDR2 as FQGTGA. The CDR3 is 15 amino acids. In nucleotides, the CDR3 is TGTGCCAGCAGCTTAGGGCCGGGGAGCAAAGACATTCAGTACTTC. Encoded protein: CASSLGPGSKDIQYF.

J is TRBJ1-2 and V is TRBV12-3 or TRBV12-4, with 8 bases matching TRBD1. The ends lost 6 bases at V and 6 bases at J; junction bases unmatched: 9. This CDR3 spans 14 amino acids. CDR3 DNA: TGTGCCAGCAGGCACCCCGACAGGGGACATGGCTACACCTTC. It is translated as CASRHPDRGHGYTF.

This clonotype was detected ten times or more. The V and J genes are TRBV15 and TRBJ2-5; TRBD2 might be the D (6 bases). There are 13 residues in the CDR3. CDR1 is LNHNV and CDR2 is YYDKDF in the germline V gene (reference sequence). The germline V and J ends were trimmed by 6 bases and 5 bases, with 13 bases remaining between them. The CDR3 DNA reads TGTGCCACCAGTCGGGAGAGGACGGAGACCCAGTACTTC. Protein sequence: CATSRERTETQYF.

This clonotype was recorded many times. In DNA form, the CDR3 reads TGTGCCTGGAAAATAGCGGGAGTGGTCACCGGGGAGCTGTTTTTT. This gives the protein CAWKIAGVVTGELFF. This chain uses TRBV30 with TRBJ2-2; 9 positions agree with TRBD2. Germline V gene data show CDR1 as GTSNPN and CDR2 as SVGIG (reference sequence). The CDR3 sequence is 15 residues long. The trim removed 4 bases at V and 4 bases at J, leaving 7 bases unmatched. Looking up the rest from reference TRBV30 and TRBJ2-2 gives the full variable domain: SQTIHQWPATLVQPVGSPLSLECTVEGTSNPNLYWYRQAAGRGLQLLFYSVGIGQISSEVPQNLSASRPQDRQFILSSKKLLLSDSGFYLCAWKIAGVVTGELFFGEGSRLTVL.

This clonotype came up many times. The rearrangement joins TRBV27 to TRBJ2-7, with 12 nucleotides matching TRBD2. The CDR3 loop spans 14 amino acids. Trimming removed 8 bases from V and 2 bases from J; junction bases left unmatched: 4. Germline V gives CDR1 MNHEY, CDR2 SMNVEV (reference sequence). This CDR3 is CASSLAGGPYEQYF. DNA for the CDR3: TGTGCCAGCTCCCTAGCGGGAGGGCCCTACGAGCAGTACTTC.

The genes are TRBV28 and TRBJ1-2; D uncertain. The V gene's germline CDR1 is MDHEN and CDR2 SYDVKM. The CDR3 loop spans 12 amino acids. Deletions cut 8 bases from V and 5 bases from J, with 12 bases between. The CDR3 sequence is CASAYQAYGYTF. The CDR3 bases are TGTGCCAGCGCCTACCAAGCTTATGGCTACACCTTC.

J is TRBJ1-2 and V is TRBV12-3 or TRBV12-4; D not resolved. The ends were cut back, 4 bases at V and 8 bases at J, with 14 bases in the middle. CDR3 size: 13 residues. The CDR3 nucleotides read TGTGCCAGCAGTTCTCCCCTGAGCTTCGGCTACACCTTC. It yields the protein CASSSPLSFGYTF.

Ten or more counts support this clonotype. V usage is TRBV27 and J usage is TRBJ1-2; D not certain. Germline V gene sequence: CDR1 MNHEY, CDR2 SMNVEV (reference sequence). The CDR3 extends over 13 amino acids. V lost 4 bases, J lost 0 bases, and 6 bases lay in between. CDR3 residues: CASSYRSNYGYTF. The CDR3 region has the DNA TGTGCCAGCAGTTACAGATCTAACTATGGCTACACCTTC.